This T cell receptor beta chain was sequenced during a study of T-cell reconstitution after alpha-beta-depleted transplantation in children. Points from the study as a whole: Where some patients showed high TCRbeta diversity at day 60, it came from recipient T cells and thymic progenitors that had survived.

For this clonotype: As yet, its antigen is unknown.

Construction of the TCRbeta library involved unique molecular identifiers. TCRdb independently ran MiXCR on the PCR reads; one entry per CDR3 protein. The table shows about 340,000 distinct CDR3 sequences, with 15% to 20% occurring only once. This CDR3 region has 18 residues. Per the germline V gene, CDR1 is MNHEY and CDR2 is SVGEGT. Unmatched junction bases numbered 13, after V lost 2 bases and J lost 5 bases. The receptor's source is a male patient under 10 years old who had a stem cell transplant for acute lymphoblastic leukemia, so the T cells may come from the graft donor. The specimen was PBMCs, mostly from graft donor cells, collected 360 days after TCRalphabeta/CD19-depleted stem cell transplant. The genes are TRBV6-2 or TRBV6-3 and TRBJ2-7; 12 bases align to TRBD2. In DNA, the CDR3 is TGTGCCAGCAGTTACGCGACGACTAGCGGGAGTAGCATGAACGAGCAGTACTTC. It specifies CASSYATTSGSSMNEQYF.